These 12 T cell receptor beta chains were all obtained from the same sample, sequenced in a study of CD8+ T cells in alopecia areata. It was cDNA, reverse transcribed from extracted RNA, that served as the sequencing template. Clones were sequenced by immunoSEQ multiplex PCR, and TCRdb holds only the in-frame ones, with some missing. Of around 100,000 clones in the sample, roughly 55% were seen once. The treatment denotes: oral pan-JAK inhibitor, 5-10 mg twice daily. The material sequenced was CD8+ T cells sorted from blood, taken at week 24, from a patient treated with tofacitinib. These receptors all stem from a human donor with alopecia areata.

The rearrangement joins TRBV27 to TRBJ1-6; a weak D match, TRBD1 (6 bases). Trimming pared 6 bases from V and 4 bases from J, leaving 13 bases between. The length of the CDR3 is 15 residues. CDR1 is MNHEY and CDR2 is SMNVEV in the germline V gene (reference sequence). CDR3 in amino acids: CASRSGTIYNSPLHF. CDR3 DNA: TGTGCCAGCAGATCCGGGACAATATATAATTCACCCCTCCACTTT.

This clone was found once. The chain is built from TRBV7-9 and TRBJ1-2; D not resolved. This CDR3 spans 13 amino acids. Looked up from germline, CDR1 is SEHNR and CDR2 is FQNEAQ (reference sequence). V lost 3 bases and J lost 4, with 9 bases in between. The CDR3 protein is CASSLGALYGYTF. In nucleotides, the CDR3 is TGTGCCAGCAGCTTGGGCGCGCTCTATGGCTACACCTTC.

This chain connects TRBV5-1 to TRBJ2-2; possible D gene TRBD1, 5 bases. The V end lost 1 base, the J end lost 6 bases, and 7 bases lay between the germline ends. CDR3 length equals 13 residues. CDR1 and CDR2 (germline): SGHRS, YFSETQ. CDR3 region: CASSLLTAGELFF. Here the CDR3 DNA reads TGCGCCAGCAGCTTGCTGACAGCCGGGGAGCTGTTTTTT.

This clone was found many times. The rearrangement joins TRBV6-4 to TRBJ2-6; 7 bases are a match to TRBD2. The CDR3 consists of 15 residues. V trimming: 3 bases; J trimming: 2 bases; junction bases outside the gene matches: 1. The germline CDR1 and CDR2 sequences are MRHNA and SNTAGT. In DNA form, the CDR3 reads TGTGCCAGCAGTGAAACTAGCGCTGGGGCCAACGTCCTGACTTTC. The encoded protein is CASSETSAGANVLTF.

This clone was detected a few times. The chain uses TRBV27 and TRBJ1-2; 8 nucleotides align to TRBD1. The CDR3 is 16 amino acids. V shed 4 bases and J 4 bases; nucleotides not matched to a gene: 11. CDR1 and CDR2 (germline): MNHEY, SMNVEV (reference sequence). This CDR3 is CASSSALGQGVYGYTF. CDR3 DNA sequence: TGTGCCAGCAGTTCCGCACTAGGACAGGGTGTCTATGGCTACACCTTC.

The chain couples TRBV18 to TRBJ1-5; D is perhaps TRBD1 (5 bases). Germline V lookup: CDR1 KGHSH, CDR2 LQKENI. V lost 3 bases to trimming and J lost 6 bases, with 9 bases between them. This CDR3 region has 13 residues. CDR3 protein: CASSPRDSQPQHF. The DNA of the CDR3 is TGTGCCAGCTCACCCAGGGATTCTCAGCCCCAGCATTTT.

The rearrangement links TRBV9 to TRBJ2-5; D is unclear. The CDR3 is 13 amino acids. CDR1 is SGDLS, CDR2 YYNGEE, per germline. V gave up 0 bases and J gave up 5 bases, with 8 bases separating them. The chain's CDR3 is CASSVDSAETQYF. CDR3 sequence (DNA): TGTGCCAGCAGCGTAGACAGCGCGGAGACCCAGTACTTC.

The chain couples TRBV13 to TRBJ2-2; D not certain. V was cut by 5 bases and J by 1 base, with 5 bases left in between. The CDR3 contains 13 residues. From germline, CDR1 is PRHDT and CDR2 FYEKMQ (reference sequence). The CDR3 reads CASSRGNTGELFF. DNA of the CDR3: TGTGCCAGCAGCCGAGGGAACACCGGGGAGCTGTTTTTT.

CDR3 DNA sequence: TGTGCCAGCAGCCAAGACGAAGGGACCGGGGACATTCAGTACTTC. Amino acid sequence: CASSQDEGTGDIQYF. This chain connects TRBV4-2 to TRBJ2-4; D is possibly TRBD1 or TRBD2 (5 bases each). CDR3 size: 15 residues. Trimming pared 0 bases from V and 8 bases from J, leaving 14 bases between. Germline V gene sequence: CDR1 LGHNA, CDR2 YNFKEQ.

V and J are TRBV6-1 and TRBJ2-1, with D possibly TRBD2 on 6 matching bases. The germline V and J ends were trimmed by 6 bases and 2 bases, with 11 bases remaining between them. There are 14 residues in the CDR3. The germline CDR1 and CDR2 sequences are MNHNS and SASEGT. This CDR3 reads CASSPPGAYNEQFF. CDR3 in DNA: TGTGCCAGCAGCCCTCCGGGGGCCTACAATGAGCAGTTCTTC.

CDR3 DNA: TGTGCCAGCAGCTCGGGGGCCCGATACGAGCAGTACTTC. It specifies CASSSGARYEQYF. The V and J genes are TRBV11-2 and TRBJ2-7; either TRBD1 or TRBD2 may fit D (6 bases each). The CDR3 extends over 13 amino acids. V lost 4 bases, J lost 4 bases, and 11 bases lay in between. Germline CDR1 SGHAT, CDR2 FQNNGV.

This chain connects TRBV4-3 to TRBJ1-4; the D gene is possibly TRBD1 (5 bases). V was shortened by 0 bases and J by 10 bases, with 15 bases between the two germline ends. Germline assignment: CDR1 LGHNA and CDR2 YSLEER. This CDR3 is built from 15 residues. The CDR3: CASSQDRDDWAKLFF. In DNA form, the CDR3 reads TGCGCCAGCAGCCAAGATCGGGACGACTGGGCAAAACTGTTTTTT.